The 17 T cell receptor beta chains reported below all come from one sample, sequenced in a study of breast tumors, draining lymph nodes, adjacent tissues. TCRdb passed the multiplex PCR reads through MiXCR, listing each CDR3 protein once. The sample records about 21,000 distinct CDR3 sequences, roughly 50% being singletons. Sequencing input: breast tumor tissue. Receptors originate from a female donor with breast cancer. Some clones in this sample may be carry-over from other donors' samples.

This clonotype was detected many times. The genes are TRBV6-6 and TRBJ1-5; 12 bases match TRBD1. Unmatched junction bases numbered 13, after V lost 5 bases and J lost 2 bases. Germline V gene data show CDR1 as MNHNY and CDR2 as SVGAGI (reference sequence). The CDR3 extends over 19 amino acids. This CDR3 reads CASSQGQGATKRGNQPQHF. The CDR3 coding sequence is TGTGCCAGCAGTCAGGGACAGGGGGCAACCAAACGGGGCAATCAGCCCCAGCATTTT.

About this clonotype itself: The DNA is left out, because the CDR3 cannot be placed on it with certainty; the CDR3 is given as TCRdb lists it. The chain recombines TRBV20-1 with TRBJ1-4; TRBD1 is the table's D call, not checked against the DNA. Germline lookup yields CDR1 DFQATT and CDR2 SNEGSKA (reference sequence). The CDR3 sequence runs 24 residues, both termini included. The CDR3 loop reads CSARERMATPSVRGPRLNNEKLFF.

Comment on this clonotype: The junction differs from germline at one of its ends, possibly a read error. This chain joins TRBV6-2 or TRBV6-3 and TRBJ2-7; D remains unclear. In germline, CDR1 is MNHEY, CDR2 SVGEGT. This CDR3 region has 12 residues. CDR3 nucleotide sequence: TGTGTCAGCAGTTTAGCTAGGGTCGAGCAGTACTTC. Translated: CVSSLARVEQYF.

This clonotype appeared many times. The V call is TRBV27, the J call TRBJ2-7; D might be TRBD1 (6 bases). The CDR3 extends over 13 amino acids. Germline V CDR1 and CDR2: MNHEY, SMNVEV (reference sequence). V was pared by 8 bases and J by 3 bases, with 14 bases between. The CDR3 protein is CASRAGDGYEQYF. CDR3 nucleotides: TGTGCCAGCCGTGCAGGGGATGGCTACGAGCAGTACTTC.

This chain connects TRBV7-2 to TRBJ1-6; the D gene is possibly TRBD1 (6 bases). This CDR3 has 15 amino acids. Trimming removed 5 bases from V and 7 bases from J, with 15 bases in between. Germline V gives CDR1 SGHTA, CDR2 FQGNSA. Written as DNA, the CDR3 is TGTGCCAGCAGCGACCGGGACAAAGGGAATTCACCCCTCCACTTT. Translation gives CASSDRDKGNSPLHF.

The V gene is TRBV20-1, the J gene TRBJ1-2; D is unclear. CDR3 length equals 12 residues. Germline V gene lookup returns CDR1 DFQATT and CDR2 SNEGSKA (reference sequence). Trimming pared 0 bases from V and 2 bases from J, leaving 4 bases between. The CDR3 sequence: CSARDTNYGYTF. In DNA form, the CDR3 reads TGCAGTGCTAGAGATACAAACTATGGCTACACCTTC.

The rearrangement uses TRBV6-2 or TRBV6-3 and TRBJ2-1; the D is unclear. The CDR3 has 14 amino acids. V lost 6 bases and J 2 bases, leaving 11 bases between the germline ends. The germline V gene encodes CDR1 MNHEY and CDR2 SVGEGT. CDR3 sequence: CASRRQGAYNEQFF. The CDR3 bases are TGTGCCAGCAGACGACAAGGCGCCTACAATGAGCAGTTCTTC.

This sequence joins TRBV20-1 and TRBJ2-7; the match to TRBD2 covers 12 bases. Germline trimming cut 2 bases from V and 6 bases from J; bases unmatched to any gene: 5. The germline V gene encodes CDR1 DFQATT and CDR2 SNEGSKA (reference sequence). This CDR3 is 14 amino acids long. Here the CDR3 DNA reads TGCAGTGCTAGAACCGGGACTAGCGGGCTCGAGCAGTACTTC. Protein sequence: CSARTGTSGLEQYF.

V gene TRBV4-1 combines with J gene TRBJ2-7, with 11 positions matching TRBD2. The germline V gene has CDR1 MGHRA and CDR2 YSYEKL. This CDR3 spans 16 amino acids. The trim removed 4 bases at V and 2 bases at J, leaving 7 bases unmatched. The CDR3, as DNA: TGCGCCAGCAGCCCCACACGACTAGCGGGAACCTACGAGCAGTACTTC. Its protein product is CASSPTRLAGTYEQYF.

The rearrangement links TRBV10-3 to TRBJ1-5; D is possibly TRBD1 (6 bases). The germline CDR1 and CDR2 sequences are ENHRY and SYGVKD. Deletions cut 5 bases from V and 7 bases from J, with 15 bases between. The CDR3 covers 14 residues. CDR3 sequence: CAISLGQKHQPQHF. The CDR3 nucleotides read TGTGCCATCAGTCTGGGACAAAAGCACCAGCCCCAGCATTTT.

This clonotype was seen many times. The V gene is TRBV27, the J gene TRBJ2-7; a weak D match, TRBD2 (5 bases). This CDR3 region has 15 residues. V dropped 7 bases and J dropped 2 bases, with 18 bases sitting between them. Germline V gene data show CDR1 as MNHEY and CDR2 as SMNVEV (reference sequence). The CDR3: CASTHKADLAYEQYF. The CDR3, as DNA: TGTGCCAGCACTCATAAAGCGGACTTGGCCTACGAGCAGTACTTC.

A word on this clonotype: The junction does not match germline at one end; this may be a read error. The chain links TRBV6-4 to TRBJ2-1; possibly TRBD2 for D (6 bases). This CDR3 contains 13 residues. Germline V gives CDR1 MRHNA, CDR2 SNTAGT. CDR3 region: CASSITSQNGQLF. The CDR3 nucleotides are TGTGCCAGCAGTATTACTAGCCAGAATGGGCAGCTCTTC.

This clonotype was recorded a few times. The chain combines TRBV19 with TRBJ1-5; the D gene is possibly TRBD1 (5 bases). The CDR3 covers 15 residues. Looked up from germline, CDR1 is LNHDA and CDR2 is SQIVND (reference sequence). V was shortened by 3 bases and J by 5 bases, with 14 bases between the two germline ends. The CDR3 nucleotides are TGTGCCAGTAGTATTGGTGGGGCAGCCCATCAGCCCCAGCATTTT. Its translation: CASSIGGAAHQPQHF.

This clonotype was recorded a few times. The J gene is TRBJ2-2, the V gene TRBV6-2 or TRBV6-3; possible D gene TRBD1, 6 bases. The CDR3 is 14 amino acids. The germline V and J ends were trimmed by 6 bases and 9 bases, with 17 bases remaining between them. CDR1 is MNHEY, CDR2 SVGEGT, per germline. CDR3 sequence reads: CASSGGQDSRELFF. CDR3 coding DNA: TGTGCCAGCAGCGGCGGGCAGGACAGCCGGGAGCTGTTTTTT.

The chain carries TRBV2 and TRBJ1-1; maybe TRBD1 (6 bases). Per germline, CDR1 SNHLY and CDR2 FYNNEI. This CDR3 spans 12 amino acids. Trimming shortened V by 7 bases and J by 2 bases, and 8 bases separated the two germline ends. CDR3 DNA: TGTGCCAGCAACAGGGCTAACACTGAAGCTTTCTTT. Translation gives CASNRANTEAFF.

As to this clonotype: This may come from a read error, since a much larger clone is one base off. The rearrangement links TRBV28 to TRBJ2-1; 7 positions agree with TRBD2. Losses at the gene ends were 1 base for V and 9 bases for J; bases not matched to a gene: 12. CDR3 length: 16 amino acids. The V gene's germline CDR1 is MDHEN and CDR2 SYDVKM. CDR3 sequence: CASSLSGGGLSSEQFF. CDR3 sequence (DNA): TGTGCCAGCAGTTTATCGGGGGGAGGGCTTAGCAGTGAGCAGTTCTTC.

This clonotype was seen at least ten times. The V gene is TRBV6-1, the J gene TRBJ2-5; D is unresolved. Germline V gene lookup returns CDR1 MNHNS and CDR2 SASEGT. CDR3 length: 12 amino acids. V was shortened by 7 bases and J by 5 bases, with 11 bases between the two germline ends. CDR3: CASTLTRETQYF. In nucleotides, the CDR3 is TGTGCCAGCACTCTAACCCGGGAGACCCAGTACTTC.